These 24 T cell receptor beta chains share one sample of origin, sequenced in a study of T-cell memory formation after mild COVID-19. From the 5' RACE reads, TCRdb called clonotypes with MiXCR, one entry per CDR3 protein. Of 140,000 to 150,000 distinct CDR3 sequences listed, about 19% are singletons. The sample consisted of PBMCs or a T cell subset sorted from them (not recorded which). Receptors were obtained from an adult woman who had mild COVID-19 (a few samples of this study predate the infection). Cell type and time point are not known.

The rearrangement links TRBV5-1 to TRBJ2-3; TRBD2 matches at 8 bases. J gave up 5 bases and V 6 bases, and 8 bases lay outside the gene matches. The CDR3 is 14 amino acids. Per the germline V gene, CDR1 is SGHRS and CDR2 is YFSETQ. CDR3 region: CASTPAGVGDTQYF. The CDR3, as DNA: TGCGCCAGCACCCCAGCGGGAGTGGGAGATACGCAGTATTTT.

The table lists this clonotype with a few counts. V and J are TRBV11-3 and TRBJ2-2; the D call may be TRBD1 or TRBD2 (6 bases each). CDR3 length: 16 amino acids. Germline lookup yields CDR1 SGHNT and CDR2 YENEEA. V was trimmed by 1 base and J by 6 bases, leaving 15 bases between them. The CDR3 protein is CASSLVGGRNPGELFF. The CDR3 bases are TGTGCCAGCAGCTTAGTGGGGGGCCGTAATCCCGGGGAGCTGTTTTTT. The whole variable domain, filled in from reference TRBV11-3 and TRBJ2-2, reads EAGVVQSPRYKIIEKKQPVAFWCNPISGHNTLYWYLQNLGQGPELLIRYENEEAVDDSQLPKDRFSAERLKGVDSTLKIQPAELGDSAVYLCASSLVGGRNPGELFFGEGSRLTVL.

The chain employs TRBV25-1 and TRBJ1-3; TRBD1 is a possible D gene (6 bases). Trimming removed 2 bases from V and 2 bases from J, with 7 bases in between. The CDR3 contains 14 residues. Germline CDR1 MGHDK, CDR2 SYGVNS. CDR3 bases: TGTGCCAGCAGTGAACCAGGGGCTGGAAACACCATATATTTT. Translated: CASSEPGAGNTIYF.

The chain links TRBV3-1 to TRBJ2-1; D remains unclear. CDR1 and CDR2 from the germline V gene are LGHDT and YNNKEL (reference sequence). CDR3 size: 12 residues. The V end was cut by 4 bases, the J end by 5 bases, with 6 bases between. In DNA, the CDR3 is TGTGCCAGCAGCCGACTGAACAATGAGCAGTTCTTC. It specifies CASSRLNNEQFF.

This clonotype appeared a few times. The V gene is TRBV24-1, the J gene TRBJ2-2, with D tentatively TRBD1 or TRBD2 (5 bases each). Looked up from germline, CDR1 is KGHDR and CDR2 is SFDVKD. The V gene lost 3 bases and the J gene lost 1 base, with 14 bases spanning the gap. The CDR3 totals 17 residues. As DNA, the CDR3 is TGTGCCACCAGTGATAGGGACCACGAGGGGAACACCGGGGAGCTGTTTTTT. Its protein is CATSDRDHEGNTGELFF.

This clonotype came up a few times. The rearrangement links TRBV20-1 to TRBJ2-7; 10 bases align to TRBD2. V trimming: 6 bases; J trimming: 2 bases; junction bases outside the gene matches: 10. Germline loops: CDR1 DFQATT, CDR2 SNEGSKA (reference sequence). The CDR3 covers 15 residues. The CDR3 DNA reads as TGCAGTGCCCCCGACCCAGCGGGAGGGCCCTACGAGCAGTACTTC. This gives the protein CSAPDPAGGPYEQYF.

The chain employs TRBV5-1 and TRBJ1-1, with TRBD1 matching over 8 bases. CDR3 size: 13 residues. From germline, CDR1 is SGHRS and CDR2 YFSETQ. With 4 bases clipped from V and 3 bases from J, the junction kept 2 bases outside the gene matches. CDR3 loop: CASSLGQDTEAFF. The CDR3 DNA reads as TGCGCCAGCAGCCTGGGACAGGACACTGAAGCTTTCTTT.

CDR3 DNA: TGTGCCAGCAGCTCCGGCGGGGGGGGCACAGATACGCAGTATTTT. This encodes CASSSGGGGTDTQYF. The chain joins TRBV5-6 to TRBJ2-3; 9 positions match TRBD2. This CDR3 spans 15 amino acids. Trimming took 3 bases from V and 1 from J; bases not matched to a gene: 3. Germline V gene sequence: CDR1 SGHDT, CDR2 YYEEEE.

This clonotype has only a few counts. This sequence joins TRBV9 and TRBJ2-5; tentatively, D is TRBD1 (6 bases). Trimming stripped 1 base from V and 4 bases from J, with 11 bases between. The CDR3 runs 14 residues. Germline V gene sequence: CDR1 SGDLS, CDR2 YYNGEE. Here the CDR3 DNA reads TGTGCCAGCAGCGTACAGGGGATAGGAGAGACCCAGTACTTC. Translated: CASSVQGIGETQYF.

A few counts support this clonotype. V gene TRBV5-1 combines with J gene TRBJ2-3; TRBD1 matches 8 bases. V was clipped by 4 bases and J by 5 bases; unmatched bases: 12. This CDR3 comprises 16 residues. CDR1 SGHRS and CDR2 YFSETQ come from the germline V gene. As DNA, the CDR3 is TGCGCCAGCAGCCCCGCCGGGCAGGGGGCGAGAGATACGCAGTATTTT. Residues: CASSPAGQGARDTQYF.

The genes are TRBV3-1 and TRBJ2-1, with 11 bases fitting TRBD2. CDR3 length equals 17 residues. Germline CDR1 reads LGHDT; CDR2 reads YNNKEL (reference sequence). The J segment lost 6 bases and the V segment lost 1 base, leaving 8 bases of the junction unmatched. The CDR3 bases are TGTGCCAGCAGCCAAGCTGTAACTAGCGGGAGTCTCAATGAGCAGTTCTTC. It specifies CASSQAVTSGSLNEQFF.

This sequence joins TRBV5-4 and TRBJ1-1; TRBD1 aligns across 10 bases. The germline gives CDR1 SGHNT, CDR2 YYREEE (reference sequence). With V trimmed by 2 bases and J by 3 bases, 1 base remained unmatched. The CDR3 is 14 residues long. CDR3 in amino acids: CASSFGQGDTEAFF. The CDR3 region has the DNA TGTGCCAGCAGCTTCGGACAGGGGGACACTGAAGCTTTCTTT.

This clonotype appeared many times. The chain employs TRBV3-1 and TRBJ2-3; tentative D call: TRBD1 (7 bases). This CDR3 region has 16 residues. Trimming stripped 4 bases from V and 2 bases from J, with 16 bases between. CDR1 LGHDT and CDR2 YNNKEL come from the germline V gene (reference sequence). The CDR3 loop is CASSPGGGSPTDTQYF. CDR3 DNA sequence: TGTGCCAGCAGCCCAGGAGGGGGCAGCCCCACAGATACGCAGTATTTT.

V usage is TRBV18 and J usage is TRBJ2-7, with 7 bases identical to TRBD2. CDR1 and CDR2 (germline): KGHSH, LQKENI. V lost 2 bases, J lost 2 bases, and 6 bases stayed unmatched. The length of the CDR3 is 15 residues. CDR3 loop: CASSPGGGGPYEQYF. The DNA of the CDR3 is TGTGCCAGCTCACCAGGTGGGGGAGGGCCCTACGAGCAGTACTTC.

Only one count was recorded for this clonotype. CDR3 in DNA: TGTGCCATCAGTCCATCCGGGACTAACAATGAGCAGTTCTTC. Translating it yields CAISPSGTNNEQFF. This chain joins TRBV10-3 and TRBJ2-1; 7 bases are shared with TRBD2. V shed 5 bases and J 5 bases; nucleotides not matched to a gene: 6. This CDR3 spans 14 amino acids. Germline values: CDR1 ENHRY, CDR2 SYGVKD.

The rearrangement uses TRBV7-6 and TRBJ2-7; 7 positions match TRBD1. Trimming took 4 bases from V and 4 from J; bases not matched to a gene: 10. The CDR3 runs to 15 residues. Germline CDR1 and CDR2: SGHVS and FNYEAQ. The CDR3 loop is CASSSSDRAKYEQYF. The DNA for the CDR3 is TGTGCCAGCAGCTCCAGCGACAGGGCGAAATACGAGCAGTACTTC. Drawing the rest from reference TRBV7-6 and TRBJ2-7, the complete variable domain is GAGVSQSPRYKVTKRGQDVALRCDPISGHVSLYWYRQALGQGPEFLTYFNYEAQQDKSGLPNDRFSAERPEGSISTLTIQRTEQRDSAMYRCASSSSDRAKYEQYFGPGTRLTVT.

The J gene is TRBJ2-2, the V gene TRBV24-1, with 7 bases matching TRBD1. J was trimmed by 5 bases and V by 9 bases; bases with no gene match: 11. The CDR3 runs to 15 residues. The germline V gene encodes CDR1 KGHDR and CDR2 SFDVKD. CDR3 amino acids: CATGVRGQKTGELFF. CDR3 bases: TGTGCCACCGGTGTGAGGGGGCAGAAGACCGGGGAGCTGTTTTTT.

The count of this clonotype is one. Sequence at one end of the junction differs from germline and may be a read error. This chain links TRBV5-1 with TRBJ1-1, with unresolved D. The V gene's germline CDR1 is SGHRS and CDR2 YFSETQ. There are 14 residues in the CDR3. The CDR3 DNA sequence: TGCGCCAGCAGTTTGGCAGGTCCAAACACTGAAGCTTTCTTT. Translating it yields CASSLAGPNTEAFF. The full variable domain, its missing parts supplied by reference TRBV5-1 and TRBJ1-1, is KAGVTQTPRYLIKTRGQQVTLSCSPISGHRSVSWYQQTPGQGLQFLFEYFSETQRNKGNFPGRFSGRQFSNSRSEMNVSTLELGDSALYLCASSLAGPNTEAFFGQGTRLTVV.

This chain uses TRBV18 with TRBJ1-1, with TRBD1 matching over 9 bases. The CDR3 has 15 amino acids. With V trimmed by 3 bases and J by 1 base, 3 bases remained unmatched. CDR1 and CDR2 from the germline V gene are KGHSH and LQKENI. The CDR3 coding sequence is TGTGCCAGCTCACCCCCGGGACAGGGGAACACTGAAGCTTTCTTT. This gives the protein CASSPPGQGNTEAFF.

The V gene is TRBV4-2, the J gene TRBJ1-1; D remains ambiguous. CDR3 size: 15 residues. CDR1 and CDR2 from the germline V gene are LGHNA and YNFKEQ. V was cut by 1 base and J by 5 bases, with 14 bases left in between. In nucleotides, the CDR3 is TGTGCCAGCAGCCAAGCCGAGGGCAGGAAAACTGAAGCTTTCTTT. Its protein product is CASSQAEGRKTEAFF.

This clonotype occurred a few times. This rearrangement joins TRBV18 to TRBJ2-7; 10 bases are shared with TRBD2. Looked up from germline, CDR1 is KGHSH and CDR2 is LQKENI. The CDR3 length is 14 residues. After removal of 4 bases from V and 5 bases from J, the junction contained 5 bases not matched to a gene. CDR3 residues: CASSLGTSVNEQYF. The CDR3 nucleotides read TGTGCCAGCTCACTTGGGACTAGCGTCAACGAGCAGTACTTC.

This chain uses TRBV12-3 or TRBV12-4 with TRBJ1-4; the D gene is possibly TRBD1 (5 bases). V lost 6 bases and J 5 bases, leaving 7 bases between the germline ends. The CDR3 has 12 residues. The CDR3 loop is CASRRGNEKLFF. Written as DNA, the CDR3 is TGTGCCAGCAGGCGGGGGAATGAAAAACTGTTTTTT.

The gene calls are TRBV4-3 and TRBJ2-2, with TRBD2 matching 8 bases. This CDR3 is built from 18 residues. Germline CDR1 LGHNA, CDR2 YSLEER. V lost 4 bases and J lost 7; bases outside the gene matches: 17. The CDR3 nucleotides read TGCGCCAGCAGCCTAAGACCGAGCGAAGCGGGAGCGTTCGGGGAGCTGTTTTTT. Translating it yields CASSLRPSEAGAFGELFF.

V usage is TRBV19 and J usage is TRBJ2-7; 9 positions match TRBD1. The V gene end was trimmed by 3 bases and the J gene end by 5 bases; junction bases not matched to a gene: 8. Germline-derived CDR1 and CDR2 are LNHDA and SQIVND (reference sequence). This CDR3 has 15 residues. The CDR3 DNA sequence: TGTGCCAGTAGTATGACTGGACAGGGGTTCCACGAGCAGTACTTC. As protein: CASSMTGQGFHEQYF.